These 3 T cell receptor beta chains were sequenced from one sample in a study of cytomegalovirus exposure and HLA in healthy donors. Both 60 Vbeta primers and 13 Jbeta primers went into the PCR. TCRdb keeps only in-frame clones here, not all; method: immunoSEQ multiplex PCR. The table lists some 120,000 clones, roughly 68% of them singletons. Sequenced input: PBMCs. The receptors originated from a woman in her thirties in good health and CMV-seronegative.

V is TRBV6-5 and J is TRBJ2-7; D may be TRBD2 (6 bases). Germline loops: CDR1 MNHEY, CDR2 SVGAGI. The CDR3 is 14 amino acids. V lost 2 bases, J lost 7 bases, and 15 bases lay in between. DNA of the CDR3: TGTGCCAGCAGTTACGATTCGGCCGGGAGTGAGCAGTACTTC. This sequence encodes CASSYDSAGSEQYF.

The chain uses TRBV30 and TRBJ2-2; 7 nucleotides agree with TRBD2. CDR1 and CDR2 from the germline V gene are GTSNPN and SVGIG (reference sequence). The CDR3 is made up of 15 amino acids. V shed 7 bases, J shed 4 bases, and the junction held 12 bases outside the gene matches. CDR3 DNA: TGTGCCTCCCTCGCGGGGGACCCCAGCACCGGGGAGCTGTTTTTT. Protein: CASLAGDPSTGELFF.

Relative to its sample, this clone is medium-sized (0.01 to 0.1%). V is TRBV6-1 and J is TRBJ1-1; no definite D call. The germline gives CDR1 MNHNS, CDR2 SASEGT. V was clipped by 2 bases and J by 1 base, with 14 bases between them. This CDR3 has 16 amino acids. In DNA, the CDR3 is TGTGCCAGCAGTGAAAGCGTATCAGACCAGAACACTGAAGCTTTCTTT. Translating it yields CASSESVSDQNTEAFF.